Listed below are T cell receptor beta chains from one sample, sequenced in a study of T-cell reconstitution after alpha-beta-depleted transplantation in children. TCRdb independently ran MiXCR on the PCR reads; one entry per CDR3 protein. The sample carries around 270,000 distinct CDR3 sequences, roughly 7.8% recorded once. This material consisted of peripheral blood, taken 360 days after TCRalphabeta/CD19-depleted stem cell transplant. The receptors come from a female patient aged 2 to 10 who had a stem cell transplant for Fanconi anemia, so the T cells may come from the graft donor. Both conserved end residues are part of each CDR3. A D gene is named only where the DNA matches it firmly. Some rows mark clone size as missing; the rest say once, few, many or name a class of expanded clone.

clone size,D gene,V gene,J gene,CDR3 protein,CDR3 DNA
few,TRBD1,TRBV6-5,TRBJ1-1,CASSSLGTANTEAFF,TGTGCCAGCAGTTCCCTGGGGACAGCGAACACTGAAGCTTTCTTT
few,NA,TRBV5-1,TRBJ2-7,CASSLSPAGSPPYEQYF,TGCGCCAGCAGCTTGAGTCCCGCAGGTAGTCCACCCTACGAGCAGTACTTC
many,TRBD2,TRBV9,TRBJ2-7,CASSAGLAGVPYEQYF,TGTGCCAGCAGCGCCGGACTAGCGGGAGTACCCTACGAGCAGTACTTC
many,NA,TRBV29-1,TRBJ1-1,CSVAGLGNTEAFF,TGCAGCGTCGCAGGGCTTGGGAACACTGAAGCTTTCTTT
NA,TRBD1,TRBV7-6,TRBJ1-6,CASSLGQGAPEGYSPLHF,TGTGCCAGCAGCTTAGGGCAGGGGGCTCCTGAAGGCTATTCACCCCTCCACTTT
few,NA,TRBV20-1,TRBJ1-1,CSAPGGVKMNTEAFF,TGCAGTGCCCCGGGGGGCGTTAAAATGAACACTGAAGCTTTCTTT
many,NA,TRBV6-6,TRBJ2-7,CASSSGESEQYF,TGTGCCAGCAGTTCAGGGGAAAGCGAGCAGTACTTC
NA,NA,TRBV29-1,TRBJ2-7,CSVMVTGYYEQYF,TGCAGCGTTATGGTCACGGGGTACTACGAGCAGTACTTC
few,NA,TRBV5-1,TRBJ2-7,CASKNYGLVEQYF,TGCGCCAGCAAAAACTACGGACTCGTGGAGCAGTACTTC
few,TRBD2,TRBV5-6,TRBJ2-3,CASSSAGGAIDTQYF,TGTGCCAGCAGCTCTGCGGGGGGGGCCATAGATACGCAGTATTTT
NA,NA,TRBV10-3,TRBJ2-2,CAISELNTGELFF,TGTGCCATCAGTGAGTTGAACACCGGGGAGCTGTTTTTT
many,NA,TRBV5-1,TRBJ1-2,CASSLAGDGYYGYTF,TGCGCCAGCAGCTTGGCCGGGGACGGATACTATGGCTACACCTTC
many,NA,TRBV6-2/TRBV6-3,TRBJ2-1,CASSYSIAAIYNEQFF,TGTGCCAGCAGTTACTCTATAGCGGCGATTTACAATGAGCAGTTCTTC
many,NA,TRBV20-1,TRBJ1-5,CSARDERQNQPQHF,TGCAGTGCTAGAGATGAGAGACAGAATCAGCCCCAGCATTTT
many,NA,TRBV20-1,TRBJ2-2,CSAIPSFTGELFF,TGCAGTGCTATCCCTAGTTTCACCGGGGAGCTGTTTTTT
many,NA,TRBV12-3/TRBV12-4,TRBJ2-7,CASSFGPGTIYEQYF,TGTGCCAGCAGTTTCGGGCCGGGGACGATCTACGAGCAGTACTTC
many,TRBD2,TRBV15,TRBJ2-2,CATSRGLAGLSNTGELFF,TGTGCCACCAGCAGGGGACTAGCGGGGTTATCGAACACCGGGGAGCTGTTTTTT
many,TRBD1,TRBV24-1,TRBJ2-5,CATSERQGWQETQYF,TGTGCCACCAGTGAACGACAGGGATGGCAAGAGACCCAGTACTTC
many,TRBD2,TRBV7-2,TRBJ2-2,CASSFWGGAGELFF,TGTGCCAGCAGCTTCTGGGGGGGGGCCGGGGAGCTGTTTTTT
many,TRBD2,TRBV12-3/TRBV12-4,TRBJ2-1,CASRPSGGDNEQFF,TGTGCCAGCAGACCTAGCGGGGGGGACAATGAGCAGTTCTTC
many,NA,TRBV4-2,TRBJ2-2,CASSQDHNRVMNTGELFF,TGTGCCAGCAGCCAAGATCACAACAGGGTAATGAACACCGGGGAGCTGTTTTTT
many,NA,TRBV7-2,TRBJ2-7,CASSFPSPEQYF,TGTGCCAGCAGCTTTCCCAGCCCGGAGCAGTACTTC
many,TRBD1,TRBV2,TRBJ2-7,CASRSDRGGYYEQYF,TGTGCCAGCAGGTCCGACAGGGGTGGATACTACGAGCAGTACTTC
NA,NA,TRBV3-1,TRBJ2-5,CASSQDAGTETQYF,TGTGCCAGCAGCCAAGACGCAGGGACGGAGACCCAGTACTTC
NA,NA,TRBV2,TRBJ2-7,CASSEALFFRSEQYF,TGTGCCAGCAGTGAAGCGCTATTTTTCAGGAGCGAGCAGTACTTC
NA,NA,TRBV21-1,TRBJ2-1,CASSRGGGGDEQFF,TGTGCCAGCAGCAGGGGTGGCGGGGGCGATGAGCAGTTCTTC
many,NA,TRBV29-1,TRBJ2-2,CSVAQNTGELFF,TGCAGCGTTGCTCAAAACACCGGGGAGCTGTTTTTT
few,NA,TRBV28,TRBJ2-7,CASRLLNYEQYF,TGTGCCAGCAGATTACTCAACTACGAGCAGTACTTC
many,NA,TRBV7-9,TRBJ1-1,CASSKPTFYNTEAFF,TGTGCCAGCAGCAAACCTACATTTTACAACACTGAAGCTTTCTTT
few,NA,TRBV7-3,TRBJ2-1,CASSPKTGYEQFF,TGTGCCAGCAGCCCCAAGACTGGGTATGAGCAGTTCTTC
few,TRBD2,TRBV6-5,TRBJ2-3,CASSYFLAGGKGTQYF,TGTGCCAGCAGTTACTTTCTAGCGGGGGGGAAGGGTACGCAGTATTTT
NA,NA,TRBV7-2,TRBJ1-2,CASSLANPRTYGYTF,TGTGCCAGCAGCTTAGCGAACCCTCGTACCTATGGCTACACCTTC
many,NA,TRBV10-3,TRBJ2-7,CAISDHGGWYEQYF,TGTGCCATCAGTGATCACGGGGGATGGTACGAGCAGTACTTC
once,TRBD1,TRBV18,TRBJ2-7,CASSRTGQGVSYEQYF,TGTGCCAGCTCCCGCACGGGACAGGGGGTCTCCTACGAGCAGTACTTC
many,NA,TRBV5-1,TRBJ2-3,CASRLGGPNTDTQYF,TGCGCCAGCCGCTTGGGGGGGCCGAACACAGATACGCAGTATTTT
many,TRBD2,TRBV5-1,TRBJ2-7,CASSLDLGLAFDEQYF,TGCGCCAGCAGCTTGGATTTAGGACTAGCGTTCGACGAGCAGTACTTC
many,TRBD1,TRBV12-3/TRBV12-4,TRBJ2-1,CASSFWGQGRNEQFF,TGTGCCAGCAGTTTTTGGGGACAGGGACGCAATGAGCAGTTCTTC
many,TRBD2,TRBV20-1,TRBJ2-4,CSARDLKELAGGDIQYF,TGCAGTGCTAGAGATCTCAAAGAGCTAGCGGGAGGGGACATTCAGTACTTC
NA,NA,TRBV20-1,TRBJ1-6,CSAPPPGRDSPLHF,TGCAGTGCGCCCCCCCCAGGGAGGGATTCACCCCTCCACTTT
many,TRBD2,TRBV4-3,TRBJ2-2,CASSQALKAGGWTGELFF,TGCGCCAGCAGCCAAGCCCTCAAAGCGGGGGGGTGGACCGGGGAGCTGTTTTTT
many,TRBD1,TRBV20-1,TRBJ2-3,CSAHNRGVRTDTQYF,TGCAGTGCGCATAACAGGGGTGTACGCACAGATACGCAGTATTTT
many,NA,TRBV24-1,TRBJ2-1,CATSDFPGEDHNEQFF,TGTGCCACCAGTGATTTCCCGGGGGAGGACCACAATGAGCAGTTCTTC
NA,NA,TRBV11-2,TRBJ2-1,CASSFSDYNEQFF,TGTGCCAGCAGCTTCTCAGATTACAATGAGCAGTTCTTC
many,NA,TRBV20-1,TRBJ2-1,CSSEGKTYNEQFF,TGCAGCTCCGAGGGTAAAACCTACAATGAGCAGTTCTTC
many,NA,TRBV20-1,TRBJ1-1,CSAGRPGLAEAFF,TGCAGTGCTGGAAGACCTGGGTTGGCTGAAGCTTTCTTT
few,NA,TRBV6-2/TRBV6-3,TRBJ2-3,CASSYSPSGWTDTQYF,TGTGCCAGCAGTTACTCCCCAAGCGGGTGGACAGATACGCAGTATTTT
NA,TRBD2,TRBV5-1,TRBJ2-2,CASSRTSGGAIRTGELFF,TGCGCCAGCAGCCGGACTAGCGGGGGGGCAATTCGGACCGGGGAGCTGTTTTTT
many,NA,TRBV20-1,TRBJ2-6,CSAGDKSGANVLTF,TGCAGTGCCGGGGACAAATCTGGGGCCAACGTCCTGACTTTC
NA,TRBD2,TRBV14,TRBJ2-3,CASSQERAGGPPLHF,TGTGCCAGCAGCCAAGAGCGGGCGGGGGGCCCACCCTTGCATTTT
NA,NA,TRBV4-1,TRBJ1-2,CASSQGKAQGYTF,TGCGCCAGCAGCCAAGGAAAGGCTCAAGGCTACACCTTC
many,NA,TRBV12-3/TRBV12-4,TRBJ2-3,CASSPPVLDTQYF,TGTGCCAGCAGCCCGCCGGTCCTAGATACGCAGTATTTT
NA,TRBD2,TRBV27,TRBJ2-7,CASSLKYPASGAHEQYF,TGTGCCAGCAGTTTAAAGTATCCCGCTAGCGGGGCCCACGAGCAGTACTTC
few,NA,TRBV7-6,TRBJ2-3,CASSPLGGRGSTDTQYF,TGTGCCAGCAGCCCACTAGGGGGACGTGGGAGCACAGATACGCAGTATTTT
many,NA,TRBV6-2/TRBV6-3,TRBJ2-1,CASSYIQTRINEQFF,TGTGCCAGCAGTTACATACAGACTAGGATAAATGAGCAGTTCTTC
few,NA,TRBV20-1,TRBJ2-1,CSARLGTFSNEQFF,TGCAGTGCTAGATTAGGGACATTTTCTAATGAGCAGTTCTTC
NA,NA,TRBV6-5,TRBJ1-2,CASTNGGRGYTF,TGTGCCAGCACCAACGGGGGGCGCGGCTACACCTTC
many,TRBD2,TRBV5-1,TRBJ2-1,CASSLAPSGSYNEQFF,TGCGCCAGCAGCTTGGCCCCAAGCGGGAGTTACAATGAGCAGTTCTTC
many,NA,TRBV25-1,TRBJ2-1,CASSETPGHSSYNEQFF,TGTGCCAGCAGTGAAACCCCGGGACATAGCTCCTACAATGAGCAGTTCTTC